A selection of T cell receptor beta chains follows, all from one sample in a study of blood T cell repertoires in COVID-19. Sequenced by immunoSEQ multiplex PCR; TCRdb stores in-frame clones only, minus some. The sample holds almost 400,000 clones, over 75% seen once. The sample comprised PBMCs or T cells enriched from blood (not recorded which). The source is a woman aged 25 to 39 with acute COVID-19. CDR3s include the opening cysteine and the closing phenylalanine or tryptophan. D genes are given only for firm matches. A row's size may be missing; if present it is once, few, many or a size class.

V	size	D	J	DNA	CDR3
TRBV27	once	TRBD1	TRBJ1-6	TGTGCCAGCAGTTTAACGGGACAGCCTTCACCCCTCCACTTT	CASSLTGQPSPLHF
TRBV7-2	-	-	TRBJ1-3	TGTGCCAGCAGCTTTTCGGGGAGCTCTGGAAACACCATATATTTT	CASSFSGSSGNTIYF
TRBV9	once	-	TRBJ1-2	TGTGCCAGCAGCGTACAGGGACTCTATGGCTACACCTTC	CASSVQGLYGYTF
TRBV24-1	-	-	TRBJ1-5	TGTGCCACCAGCCCCCCCGGCAATCAGCCCCAGCATTTT	CATSPPGNQPQHF
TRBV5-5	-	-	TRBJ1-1	TGTGCCAGCAGCTTGACACCGAGGTGGGACACTGAAGCTTTCTTT	CASSLTPRWDTEAFF
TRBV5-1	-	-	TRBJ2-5	TGCGCCAGCAGCTTGCGACAGGCGCTACAAGAGACCCAGTACTTC	CASSLRQALQETQYF
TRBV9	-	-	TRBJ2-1	TGTGCCAGCAGCCCCGGAGGGGCCCTAATAAACAATGAGCAGTTCTTC	CASSPGGALINNEQFF
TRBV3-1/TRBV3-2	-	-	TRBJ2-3	TGTGCCAGCAGCCAAGAAGCTTATGGCACAGATACGCAGTATTTT	CASSQEAYGTDTQYF
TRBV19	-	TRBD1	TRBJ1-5	TGTGCCAGTAGTCCGTCTAGGGGGCCTCAGCCCCAGCATTTT	CASSPSRGPQPQHF
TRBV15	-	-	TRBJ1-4	TGTGCCACCCGACTCGGGCAGGGATTTAGGGCAACTAATGAAAAACTGTTTTTT	CATRLGQGFRATNEKLFF
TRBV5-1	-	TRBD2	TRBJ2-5	TGCGCCAGCAGCTTCAGCGGGGGCTACCAAGAGACCCAGTACTTC	CASSFSGGYQETQYF
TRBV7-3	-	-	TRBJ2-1	TGTGCCAGCAGCGCGGGGCCCAGGGATGAGCAGTTCTTC	CASSAGPRDEQFF
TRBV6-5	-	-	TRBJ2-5	TGTGCCAGCAGTTCTACCACAGGGACCCAGTACTTC	CASSSTTGTQYF
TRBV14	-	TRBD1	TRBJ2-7	TGTGCCAGCGAAGCGGGACAGGGGGCTTTTGAGCAGTACTTC	CASEAGQGAFEQYF
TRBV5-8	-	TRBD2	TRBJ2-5	TGTGCCAGCAGCTCGACTAGCGGGGGTGGGGAGACCCAGTACTTC	CASSSTSGGGETQYF
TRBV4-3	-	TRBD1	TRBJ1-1	TGCGCCAGCAGTCCAGGGGGCTACACTGAAGCTTTCTTT	CASSPGGYTEAFF
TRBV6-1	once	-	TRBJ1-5	TGTGCCAGCAGTGAAGCTGAGGGAGGGTCTTTAAACCTTAGAGGGTCCCAGCATTTT	CASSEAEGGSLNLRGSQHF
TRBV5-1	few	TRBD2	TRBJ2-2	TGCGCCAGCAGCCCGCGGACTAGCGGGGGAGGATCCGGGGAGCTGTTTTTT	CASSPRTSGGGSGELFF
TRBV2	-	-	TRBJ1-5	TGTGCCGGGGGGACCGTGGGCAATCAGCCCCAGCATTTT	CAGGTVGNQPQHF
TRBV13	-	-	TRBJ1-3	TGTGCCAGCAGCTTCGATACCATGCGCGCCTCTGGAAACACCATATATTTT	CASSFDTMRASGNTIYF